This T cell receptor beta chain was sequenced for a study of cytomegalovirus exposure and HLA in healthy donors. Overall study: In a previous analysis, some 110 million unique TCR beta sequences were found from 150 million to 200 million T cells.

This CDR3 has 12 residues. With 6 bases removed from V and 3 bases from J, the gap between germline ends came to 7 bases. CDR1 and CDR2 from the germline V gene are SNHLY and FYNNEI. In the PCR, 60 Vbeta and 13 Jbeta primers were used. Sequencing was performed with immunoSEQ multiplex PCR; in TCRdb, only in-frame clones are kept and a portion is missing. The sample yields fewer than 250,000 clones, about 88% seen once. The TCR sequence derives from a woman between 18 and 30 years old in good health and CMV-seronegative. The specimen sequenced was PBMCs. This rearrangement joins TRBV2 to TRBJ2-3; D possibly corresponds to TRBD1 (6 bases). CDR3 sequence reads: CASSDRTDTQYF. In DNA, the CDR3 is TGTGCCAGCAGCGACAGGACAGATACGCAGTATTTT.